This TCR beta chain was observed in a study of blood T cell repertoires in COVID-19. Study at large: In each case, the material was cDNA or gDNA derived from T cells, B-cell-depleted T cells, or PBMCs.

Membership in each cohort depended on participant-reported clinical history. Symptom resolution, clearance, or two negative PCRs marked the recovered donors of Cohort 3. Per the original data handling: Reference gene primer amplification gave nucleated cell count estimates. The assay was immunoSEQ multiplex PCR, and TCRdb's table has in-frame clones only and misses some. D and trimming were read from the DNA, whereas the V and J calls and clone size are those reported in that table. The sample lists some 330,000 clones; more than 85% were seen once. Comment on this clone: The same CDR3 is also encoded by other DNA sequences in this sample.

The receptor comes from a woman aged 25 to 39 who had recovered from COVID-19. The material sequenced was PBMCs or T cells enriched from blood (not recorded which).

In nucleotides, the CDR3 is TGTGCCAGCAGCTTAAGCGTCGAGCAGTACTTC. Protein: CASSLSVEQYF. This sequence joins TRBV11-1 and TRBJ2-7; D not resolved. Trimming shortened V by 2 bases and J by 6 bases, and 5 bases separated the two germline ends. The length of the CDR3 is 11 residues. Germline-derived CDR1 and CDR2 are SGHAT and FQDESV (reference sequence).